The T cell receptor beta chain described here comes from a study of T cell repertoires in cytomegalovirus infection. Study-level points and caveats: Cumulative public TCR beta family frequency identified carriers of CMV plus the relevant HLA. The ex vivo response was dominated by HLA-C-restricted CMV-specific TCR beta clonotypes.

Note on this clonotype: Its specificity is not known.

The germline V gene has CDR1 DFQATT and CDR2 SNEGSKA (reference sequence). Trimming stripped 0 bases from V and 6 bases from J, with 14 bases between. There are 15 residues in the CDR3. TCRdb reprocessed the reads via MiXCR and lists one record per CDR3 protein. The sample lists roughly 570,000 distinct CDR3 sequences, around 40% occurring once. The sequence derives from a human donor in good health (CMV status not recorded). Some clones in this sample may be carry-over from other donors' samples. The chain links TRBV20-1 to TRBJ1-4; no firm D call. Source: cultured PBMCs, taken from culture after CMV antigen stimulation. CDR3 sequence reads: CSAREQRRSDEKLFF. The CDR3 DNA sequence: TGCAGTGCTAGAGAACAACGAAGATCGGATGAAAAACTGTTTTTT.